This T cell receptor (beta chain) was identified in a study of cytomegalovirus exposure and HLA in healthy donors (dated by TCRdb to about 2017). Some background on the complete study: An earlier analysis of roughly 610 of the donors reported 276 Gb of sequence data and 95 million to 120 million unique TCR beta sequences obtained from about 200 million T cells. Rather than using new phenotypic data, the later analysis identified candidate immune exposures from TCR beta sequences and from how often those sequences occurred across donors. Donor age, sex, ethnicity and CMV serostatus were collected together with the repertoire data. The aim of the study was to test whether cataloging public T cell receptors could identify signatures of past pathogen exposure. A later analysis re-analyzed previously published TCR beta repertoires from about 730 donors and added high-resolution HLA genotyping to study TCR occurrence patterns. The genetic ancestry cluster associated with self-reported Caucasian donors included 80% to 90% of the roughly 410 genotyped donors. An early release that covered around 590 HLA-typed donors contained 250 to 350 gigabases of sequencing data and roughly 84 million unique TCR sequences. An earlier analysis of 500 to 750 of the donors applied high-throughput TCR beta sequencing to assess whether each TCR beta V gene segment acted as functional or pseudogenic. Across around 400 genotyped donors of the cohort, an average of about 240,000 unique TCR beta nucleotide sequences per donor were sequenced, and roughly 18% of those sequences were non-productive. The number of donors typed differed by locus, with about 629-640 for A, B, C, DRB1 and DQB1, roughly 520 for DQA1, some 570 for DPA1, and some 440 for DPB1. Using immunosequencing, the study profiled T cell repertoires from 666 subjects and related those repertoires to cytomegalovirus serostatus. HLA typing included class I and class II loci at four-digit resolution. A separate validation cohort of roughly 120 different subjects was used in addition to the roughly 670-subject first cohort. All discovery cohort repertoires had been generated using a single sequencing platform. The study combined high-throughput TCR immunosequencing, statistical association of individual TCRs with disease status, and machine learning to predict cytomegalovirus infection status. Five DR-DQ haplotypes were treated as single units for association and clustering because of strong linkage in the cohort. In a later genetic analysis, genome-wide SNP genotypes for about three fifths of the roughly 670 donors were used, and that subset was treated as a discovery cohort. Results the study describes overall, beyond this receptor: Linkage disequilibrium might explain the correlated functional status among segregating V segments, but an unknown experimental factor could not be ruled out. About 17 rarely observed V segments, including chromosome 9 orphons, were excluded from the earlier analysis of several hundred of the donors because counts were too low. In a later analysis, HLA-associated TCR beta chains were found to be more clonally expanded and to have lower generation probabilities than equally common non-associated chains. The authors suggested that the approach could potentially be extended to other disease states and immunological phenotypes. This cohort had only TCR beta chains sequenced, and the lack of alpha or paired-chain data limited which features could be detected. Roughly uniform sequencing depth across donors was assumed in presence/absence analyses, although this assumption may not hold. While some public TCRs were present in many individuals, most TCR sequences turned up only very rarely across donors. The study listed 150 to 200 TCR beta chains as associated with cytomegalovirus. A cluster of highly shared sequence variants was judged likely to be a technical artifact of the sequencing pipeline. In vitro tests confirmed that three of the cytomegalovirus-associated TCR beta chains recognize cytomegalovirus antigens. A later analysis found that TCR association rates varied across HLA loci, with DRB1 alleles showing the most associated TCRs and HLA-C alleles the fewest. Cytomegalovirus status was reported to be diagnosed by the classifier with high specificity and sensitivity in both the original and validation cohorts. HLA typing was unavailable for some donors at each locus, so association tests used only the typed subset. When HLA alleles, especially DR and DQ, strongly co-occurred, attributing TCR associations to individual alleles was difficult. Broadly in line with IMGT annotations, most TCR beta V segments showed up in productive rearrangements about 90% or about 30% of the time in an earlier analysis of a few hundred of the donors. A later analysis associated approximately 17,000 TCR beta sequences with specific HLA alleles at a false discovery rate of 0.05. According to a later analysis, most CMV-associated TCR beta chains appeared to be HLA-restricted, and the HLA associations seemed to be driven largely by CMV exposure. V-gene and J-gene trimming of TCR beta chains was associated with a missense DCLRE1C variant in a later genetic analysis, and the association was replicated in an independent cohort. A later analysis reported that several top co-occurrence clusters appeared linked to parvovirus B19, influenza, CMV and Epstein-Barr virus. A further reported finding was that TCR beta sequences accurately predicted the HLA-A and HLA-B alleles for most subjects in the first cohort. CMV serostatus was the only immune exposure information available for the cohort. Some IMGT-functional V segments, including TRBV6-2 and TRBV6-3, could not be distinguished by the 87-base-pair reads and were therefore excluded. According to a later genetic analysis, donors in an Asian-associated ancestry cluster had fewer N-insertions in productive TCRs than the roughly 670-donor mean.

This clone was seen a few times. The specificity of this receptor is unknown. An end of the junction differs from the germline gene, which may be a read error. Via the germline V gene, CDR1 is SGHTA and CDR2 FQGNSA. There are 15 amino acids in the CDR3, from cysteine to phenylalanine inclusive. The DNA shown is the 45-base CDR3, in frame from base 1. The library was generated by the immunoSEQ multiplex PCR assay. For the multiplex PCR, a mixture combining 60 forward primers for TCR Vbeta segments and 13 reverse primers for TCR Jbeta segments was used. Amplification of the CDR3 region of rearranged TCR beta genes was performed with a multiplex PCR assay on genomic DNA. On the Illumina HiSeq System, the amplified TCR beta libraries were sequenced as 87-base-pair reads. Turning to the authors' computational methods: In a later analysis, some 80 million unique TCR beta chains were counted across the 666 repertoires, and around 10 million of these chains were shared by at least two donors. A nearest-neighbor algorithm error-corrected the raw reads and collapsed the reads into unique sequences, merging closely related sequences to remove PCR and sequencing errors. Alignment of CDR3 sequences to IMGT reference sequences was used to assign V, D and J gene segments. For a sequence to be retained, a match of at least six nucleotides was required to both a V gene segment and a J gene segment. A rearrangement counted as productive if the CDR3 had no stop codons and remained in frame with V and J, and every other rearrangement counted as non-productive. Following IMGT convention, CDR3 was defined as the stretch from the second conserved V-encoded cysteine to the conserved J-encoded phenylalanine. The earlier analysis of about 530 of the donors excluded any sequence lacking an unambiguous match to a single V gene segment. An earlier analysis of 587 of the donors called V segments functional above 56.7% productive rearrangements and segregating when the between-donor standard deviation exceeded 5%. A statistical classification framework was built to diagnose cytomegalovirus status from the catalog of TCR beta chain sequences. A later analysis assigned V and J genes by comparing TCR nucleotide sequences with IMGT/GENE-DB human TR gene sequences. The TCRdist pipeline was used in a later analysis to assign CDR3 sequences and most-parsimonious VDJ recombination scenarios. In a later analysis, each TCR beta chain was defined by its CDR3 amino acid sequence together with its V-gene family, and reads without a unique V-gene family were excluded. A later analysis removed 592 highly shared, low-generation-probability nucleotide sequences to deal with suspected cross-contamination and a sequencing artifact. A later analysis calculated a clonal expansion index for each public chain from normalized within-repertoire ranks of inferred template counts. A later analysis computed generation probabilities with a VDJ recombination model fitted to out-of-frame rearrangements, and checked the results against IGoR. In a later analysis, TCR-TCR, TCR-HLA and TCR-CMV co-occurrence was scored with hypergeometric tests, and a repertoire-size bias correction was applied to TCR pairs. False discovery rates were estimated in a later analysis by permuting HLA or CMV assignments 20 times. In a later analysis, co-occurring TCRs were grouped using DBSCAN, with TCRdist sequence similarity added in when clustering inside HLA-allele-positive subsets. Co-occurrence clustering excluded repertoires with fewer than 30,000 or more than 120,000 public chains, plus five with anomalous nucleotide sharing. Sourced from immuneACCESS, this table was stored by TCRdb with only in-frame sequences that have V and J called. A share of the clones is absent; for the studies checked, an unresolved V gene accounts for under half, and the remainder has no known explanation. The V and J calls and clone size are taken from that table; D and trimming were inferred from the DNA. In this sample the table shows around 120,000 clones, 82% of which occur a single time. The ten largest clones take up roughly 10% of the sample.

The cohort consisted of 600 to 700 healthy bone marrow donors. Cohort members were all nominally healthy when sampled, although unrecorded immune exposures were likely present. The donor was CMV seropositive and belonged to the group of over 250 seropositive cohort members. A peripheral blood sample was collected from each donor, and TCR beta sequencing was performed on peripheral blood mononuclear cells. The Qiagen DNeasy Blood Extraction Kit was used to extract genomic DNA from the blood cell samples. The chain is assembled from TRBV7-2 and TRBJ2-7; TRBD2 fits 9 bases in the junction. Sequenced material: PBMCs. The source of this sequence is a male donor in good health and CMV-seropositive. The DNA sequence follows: TGTGCCAGCAGCTTAGCTCAGATGGCGGGAGGGGTTGTAACTTTC. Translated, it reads CASSLAQMAGGVVTF.